This T cell receptor beta chain was captured by sequencing in a study of T cells in Graves' hyperthyroidism and ophthalmopathy (dated by TCRdb to the late 2010s). About the investigation overall: Peripheral blood was collected at initial diagnosis, before any treatment. Once sampling was done, hyperthyroidism patients were given methimazole at a starting dose of 30 mg daily, whereas ophthalmopathy patients were given high-dose intravenous methylprednisolone. The 100 or so discovery patients were randomly split 7:3 into training and test sets. The paper describes TCR Vbeta CDR3 sequencing of 140 or so peripheral blood samples, made up of 43 ophthalmopathy patients, more than 70 hyperthyroidism patients and 17 progressor patients. TCR V-J signatures able to tell the groups apart were searched for in a discovery cohort of 95 or so patients, of whom over 40 had Graves' ophthalmopathy and 55 to 60 had stable Graves' hyperthyroidism. Prospective prediction of ophthalmopathy was tested in an independent validation cohort consisting of fewer than 20 hyperthyroidism patients and more than 15 patients who later progressed to ophthalmopathy. In addition, the study compared T-cell repertoires in thyroid tissue and in blood from several Graves' hyperthyroidism patients. General findings and caveats noted by the study authors: In validation, the model predicted progression to ophthalmopathy with roughly 70% sensitivity and roughly 75% specificity, a median of roughly seven months before onset. Ophthalmopathy was separated from stable hyperthyroidism by a 13 V-J signature model, with 85% to 90% sensitivity and 81% to 82% specificity obtained in cross-validation and 80%/75% obtained in testing. Most expanded thyroid clonotypes (frequency above 0.001) were also detected in blood, suggesting blood repertoires may reflect thyroid immune responses. Sample size was not statistically predetermined, and investigators were not blinded to group allocation.

This clonotype was detected a few times. No cognate antigen has been identified for it. No much larger clone is present one base from it, and per-base qualities are unavailable. Amplification of TCR beta CDR3 regions was carried out from RNA transcripts. The first round of RT-PCR for the TCR CDR3 was performed with the HTBI primer set and the Qiagen OneStep RT-PCR kit. The libraries were constructed in a second round of multiplex PCR and then size-selected and purified. Libraries were sequenced paired-end with 100 bp reads on an Illumina HiSeq2000. In the original analysis: Raw data were processed with SOAPnuke, discarding reads with adapters, uncalled bases, mean Phred below 15, or no exact constant-primer or identifier match. High-quality paired reads were merged using COPE v1.2.5, and each unique nucleotide sequence was defined as a clonotype. Clonotypes were aligned to IMGT TRBV, TRBD and TRBJ reference segments using MiTCR v1.1. Only V-J combinations with frequency above 0.0001, covering 99% to 99.2% of repertoires, were analysed. A TCS score was defined as the ratio between F50 (clonal expansion) and ExV (chaos), using BLOSUM62-based TCRdist between CDR3 peptides within each V-J. Welch's t-statistics and random forest reduced 500 to 650 V-J features to roughly 13, which were used in a naive Bayes classifier (R e1071). TCRdb handled the public reads itself, with Q25 trimming in fastp and clone calling in MiXCR, and kept productive beta chains. Each record represents a unique CDR3 protein, reported with the most common genes and DNA among its rows. The V and J calls and clone size are TCRdb's, not the authors'. The table for this sample lists 600,000 or so distinct CDR3 sequences; roughly 17% of them were counted only once. The ten largest make up about 3.8% of the sample.

A patient counted as having stable Graves' hyperthyroidism if no progression to ophthalmopathy occurred over 18 months of follow-up. Hyperthyroidism patients were newly diagnosed, had a disease duration of under 2 months, and were aged 18 to 65 years. Exclusion was applied to patients with uncontrolled infections, other autoimmune diseases, pregnancy or lactation. Diagnoses were based on clinical symptoms, serum thyroxine and TRAb, thyroid ultrasound and orbital computed tomography. Ficoll-Paque density gradient centrifugation was used to isolate PBMCs from approximately 11 ml of fresh peripheral blood. Total RNA was extracted using Trizol reagent, and RNA quality was assessed on an Agilent 2100 Bioanalyzer. The TCR sequence derives from a woman in her thirties with Graves' hyperthyroidism. Sequenced material: blood.

The nucleotides are TGTGCCTGGACGCAATGGGGCACCGGGGAGCTGTTTTTT. It translates to CAWTQWGTGELFF. The sequence links TRBV30 to TRBJ2-2, with the D gene call left open. V and J are truncated by 4 bases and 4 bases respectively, leaving an intervening sequence of 10 bases. The cysteine opens and the phenylalanine closes a CDR3 of 13 amino acids. Only CDR3 DNA remains: 39 bases, in frame from the first base. In the germline V gene (reference sequence), CDR1 corresponds to GTSNPN and CDR2 to SVGIG.